The 20 T cell receptor beta chains below all came from one sample that was sequenced in a study of shared clonotypes between healthy human individuals. Sequenced by immunoSEQ multiplex PCR; TCRdb stores in-frame clones only, minus some. The table includes some 630,000 clones, about 78% detected once. Sequencing was carried out using memory CD4+ T cells sorted from blood. Subset denoted: CD45RA-negative fraction. The receptors derive from a woman aged 25 to 39 in good health.

The rearrangement links TRBV10-3 to TRBJ1-3, with D perhaps TRBD1 (6 bases). Trimming cost V 0 bases and J 2 bases, with 11 bases left between them. The length of the CDR3 is 16 residues. CDR1 is ENHRY and CDR2 is SYGVKD in the germline V gene. The CDR3 DNA is TGTGCCATCAGTGAGTCCGGGGGCTTCGCTGGAAACACCATATATTTT. The encoded protein is CAISESGGFAGNTIYF.

The V call is TRBV7-3, the J call TRBJ1-2; D is perhaps TRBD1 (5 bases). The CDR3 sequence is 16 residues long. Germline-derived CDR1 and CDR2 are SGHTA and FQGTGA. V was clipped by 5 bases and J by 8 bases, with 24 bases between them. CDR3 nucleotide sequence: TGTGCCAGCAGCCCGCTGAATGCGGCAGGGTTAGAGGGCTACACCTTC. Protein sequence: CASSPLNAAGLEGYTF. The full variable domain, completed using reference TRBV7-3 and TRBJ1-2, is GAGVSQTPSNKVTEKGKYVELRCDPISGHTALYWYRQSLGQGPEFLIYFQGTGAADDSGLPNDRFFAVRPEGSVSTLKIQRTERGDSAVYLCASSPLNAAGLEGYTFGSGTRLTVV.

V gene TRBV28 combines with J gene TRBJ2-5; 7 nucleotides line up with TRBD2. Germline trimming cut 5 bases from V and 5 bases from J; bases unmatched to any gene: 14. CDR1 MDHEN and CDR2 SYDVKM come from the germline V gene. The CDR3 totals 16 residues. The CDR3 coding sequence is TGTGCCAGCAGTCTGCGCGTCAGGGAAGCGGGGGAGACCCAGTACTTC. It translates to CASSLRVREAGETQYF.

This clone was seen a single time. The rearrangement uses TRBV29-1 and TRBJ2-5; 11 bases are a match to TRBD1. The CDR3 is 13 amino acids. The germline gives CDR1 SQVTM, CDR2 ANQGSEA. The trim removed 8 bases at V and 9 bases at J, leaving 11 bases unmatched. The chain's CDR3 is CSSPGQGEGAQYF. The CDR3 nucleotides are TGCAGCTCCCCGGGACAGGGGGAGGGGGCCCAGTACTTC.

The V call is TRBV13, the J call TRBJ2-7; 10 bases map to TRBD1. The germline V gene encodes CDR1 PRHDT and CDR2 FYEKMQ (reference sequence). The CDR3 is made up of 14 amino acids. Trimming took 5 bases from V and 3 from J; bases not matched to a gene: 4. The CDR3 nucleotides are TGTGCCAGCAGCCGGGACAGGGGAGGCTACGAGCAGTACTTC. Translating it yields CASSRDRGGYEQYF.

The chain uses TRBV19 and TRBJ1-1, with TRBD1 matching over 7 bases. Germline assignment: CDR1 LNHDA and CDR2 SQIVND (reference sequence). J lost 1 base, V lost 7 bases, and 0 bases had no gene match. The CDR3 runs to 12 residues. The CDR3 DNA reads as TGTGCCAGTAACAGGGGGAACACTGAAGCTTTCTTT. Translating it yields CASNRGNTEAFF.

The chain links TRBV28 to TRBJ1-2, with D unclear. Germline-derived CDR1 and CDR2 are MDHEN and SYDVKM. The CDR3 loop spans 12 amino acids. The V gene lost 6 bases and the J gene lost 6 bases, with 11 bases spanning the gap. The CDR3 sequence: CASSFDVHGYTF. Written as DNA, the CDR3 is TGTGCCAGCAGCTTCGACGTTCATGGCTACACCTTC.

CDR3 bases: TGTGCCAGCGGAACCTCAGGAAATAGAAACACCATATATTTT. The encoded protein is CASGTSGNRNTIYF. The genes are TRBV6-5 and TRBJ1-3; D gene ambiguous. V lost 8 bases and J 5 bases, leaving 16 bases between the germline ends. The CDR3 runs 14 residues. Germline V lookup: CDR1 MNHEY, CDR2 SVGAGI.

This chain uses TRBV6-6 with TRBJ1-5, with D perhaps matching TRBD1 (6 bases). The CDR3 extends over 15 amino acids. The germline V and J ends were trimmed by 5 bases and 0 bases, with 11 bases remaining between them. The germline CDR1 and CDR2 sequences are MNHNY and SVGAGI (reference sequence). The CDR3 sequence is CASSRTEDSNQPQHF. The CDR3 nucleotides read TGTGCCAGCAGTCGGACAGAAGATAGCAATCAGCCCCAGCATTTT.

The chain recombines TRBV5-6 with TRBJ2-5; D possibly corresponds to TRBD1 (5 bases). Per germline, CDR1 SGHDT and CDR2 YYEEEE. Between the trimmed V and J ends, which lost 1 base and 5 bases, there was a span of 15 bases. CDR3 length: 15 amino acids. The CDR3 here is CASSLYGAPQETQYF. The CDR3 DNA reads as TGTGCCAGCAGCTTGTATGGGGCTCCGCAGGAGACCCAGTACTTC.

This chain connects TRBV29-1 to TRBJ2-7, with 10 bases fitting TRBD2. In germline, CDR1 is SQVTM, CDR2 ANQGSEA. The CDR3 length is 14 residues. J gave up 7 bases and V 7 bases, and 13 bases lay outside the gene matches. The CDR3 here is CSALQTSGSREQYF. As DNA, the CDR3 is TGCAGCGCCCTTCAGACTAGCGGGTCTCGGGAGCAGTACTTC.

The chain carries TRBV7-9 and TRBJ1-5; D is unresolved. CDR1 and CDR2 (germline): SEHNR, FQNEAQ (reference sequence). The CDR3 covers 13 residues. V lost 8 bases, J lost 3 bases, and 11 bases lay in between. The CDR3 protein is CASFGRANQPQHF. The DNA of the CDR3 is TGTGCCAGCTTTGGGAGGGCCAATCAGCCCCAGCATTTT.

This chain connects TRBV7-9 to TRBJ1-2; no firm D call. The CDR3 contains 12 residues. Germline V gene sequence: CDR1 SEHNR, CDR2 FQNEAQ (reference sequence). Trimming removed 1 base at V and 8 bases at J, with 8 bases between. CDR3 DNA: TGTGCCAGCAGCTTAGGGGAACGAGGCTACACCTTC. This codes for CASSLGERGYTF.

The chain carries TRBV5-6 and TRBJ1-2, with D unclear. This CDR3 comprises 13 residues. Germline V CDR1 and CDR2: SGHDT, YYEEEE. The germline V and J ends were trimmed by 4 bases and 9 bases, with 16 bases remaining between them. The CDR3 DNA reads as TGTGCCAGCAGCCGGACCCTTGGCGGGCGCTACACCTTC. This sequence encodes CASSRTLGGRYTF. Filled out from reference TRBV5-6 and TRBJ1-2, the complete variable domain reads DAGVTQSPTHLIKTRGQQVTLRCSPKSGHDTVSWYQQALGQGPQFIFQYYEEEERQRGNFPDRFSGHQFPNYSSELNVNALLLGDSALYLCASSRTLGGRYTFGSGTRLTVV.

The V gene is TRBV28, the J gene TRBJ2-1, with a tentative D call TRBD2 (6 bases). CDR3 size: 14 residues. V was trimmed by 2 bases and J by 8 bases, leaving 13 bases between them. The germline CDR1 and CDR2 sequences are MDHEN and SYDVKM. The CDR3 protein is CASSLGGTIHEQFF. The CDR3 coding sequence is TGTGCCAGCAGTTTAGGCGGGACGATCCATGAGCAGTTCTTC.

This clone was recorded many times. As DNA, the CDR3 is TGCAGCGTAGGGTCAGGGGTTGATCAGCCCCAGCATTTT. Its protein is CSVGSGVDQPQHF. The V gene is TRBV29-1, the J gene TRBJ1-5, with a possible D match to TRBD1 (6 bases). The CDR3 has 13 amino acids. Trimming took off 6 bases at V and 5 bases at J, with 14 bases between the two ends. Per germline, CDR1 SQVTM and CDR2 ANQGSEA.

This chain connects TRBV15 to TRBJ2-3; D is undetermined. V was pared by 1 base and J by 4 bases, with 15 bases between. Per germline, CDR1 LNHNV and CDR2 YYDKDF (reference sequence). This CDR3 comprises 16 residues. CDR3 nucleotide sequence: TGTGCCACCAGCAGAGCTATAGGTTTTGGCCCAGATACGCAGTATTTT. It codes for CATSRAIGFGPDTQYF. The variable domain in full, completed from reference TRBV15 and TRBJ2-3, reads DAMVIQNPRYQVTQFGKPVTLSCSQTLNHNVMYWYQQKSSQAPKLLFHYYDKDFNNEADTPDNFQSRRPNTSFCFLDIRSPGLGDTAMYLCATSRAIGFGPDTQYFGPGTRLTVL.

The genes are TRBV7-3 and TRBJ2-5; the D is unclear. The germline CDR1 and CDR2 sequences are SGHTA and FQGTGA. Deletions cut 5 bases from V and 5 bases from J, with 12 bases between. The CDR3 is 13 residues long. CDR3 coding DNA: TGTGCCAGCAGCCGAGATTTGACGGAGACCCAGTACTTC. The encoded protein is CASSRDLTETQYF.

The chain is built from TRBV10-2 and TRBJ2-7, with 10 bases lining up with TRBD2. The CDR3 is 13 amino acids. CDR1 and CDR2 (germline): WSHSY, SAAADI. V was clipped by 11 bases and J by 1 base; unmatched bases: 5. CDR3 loop: CAAGLAQSYEQYF. In DNA, the CDR3 is TGCGCCGCGGGACTAGCGCAATCCTACGAGCAGTACTTC.

J is TRBJ2-7 and V is TRBV28; TRBD1 matches at 8 bases. V dropped 5 bases and J dropped 2; count of bases not matched to a gene: 5. Looked up from germline, CDR1 is MDHEN and CDR2 is SYDVKM. CDR3 length: 14 residues. CDR3 nucleotide sequence: TGTGCCAGCAGTCTGGACAGGGTAACCTACGAGCAGTACTTC. Translation: CASSLDRVTYEQYF.